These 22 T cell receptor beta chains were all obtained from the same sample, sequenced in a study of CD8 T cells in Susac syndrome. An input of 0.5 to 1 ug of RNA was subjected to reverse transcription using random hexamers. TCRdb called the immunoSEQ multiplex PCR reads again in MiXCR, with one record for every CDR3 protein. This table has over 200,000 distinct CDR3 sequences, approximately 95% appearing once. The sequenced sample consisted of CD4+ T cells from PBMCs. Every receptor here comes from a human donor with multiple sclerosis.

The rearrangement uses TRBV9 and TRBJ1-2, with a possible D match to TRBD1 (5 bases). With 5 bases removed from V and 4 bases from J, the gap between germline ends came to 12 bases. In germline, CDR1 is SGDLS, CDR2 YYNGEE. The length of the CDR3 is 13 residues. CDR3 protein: CASRLSGTYGYTF. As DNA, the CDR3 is TGTGCCAGCAGACTCTCAGGGACCTATGGCTACACCTTC.

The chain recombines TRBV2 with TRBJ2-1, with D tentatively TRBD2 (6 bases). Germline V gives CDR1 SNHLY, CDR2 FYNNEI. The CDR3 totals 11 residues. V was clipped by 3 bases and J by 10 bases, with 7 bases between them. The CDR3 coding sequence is TGTGCCAGCAGTGATGGGGGGGAGCAGTTCTTC. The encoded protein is CASSDGGEQFF.

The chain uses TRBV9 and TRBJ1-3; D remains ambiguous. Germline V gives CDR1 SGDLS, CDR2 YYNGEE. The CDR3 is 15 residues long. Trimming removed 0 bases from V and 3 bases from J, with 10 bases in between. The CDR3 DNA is TGTGCCAGCAGCGTAGGGAGCGCCGATGGAAACACCATATATTTT. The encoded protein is CASSVGSADGNTIYF.

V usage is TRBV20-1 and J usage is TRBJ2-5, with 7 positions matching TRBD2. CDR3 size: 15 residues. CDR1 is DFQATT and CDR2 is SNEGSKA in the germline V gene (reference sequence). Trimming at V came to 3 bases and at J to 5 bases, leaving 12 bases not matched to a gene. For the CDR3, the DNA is TGCAGTGCTAGTCCACGGCCACTAGCGCGGGAGACCCAGTACTTC. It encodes CSASPRPLARETQYF.

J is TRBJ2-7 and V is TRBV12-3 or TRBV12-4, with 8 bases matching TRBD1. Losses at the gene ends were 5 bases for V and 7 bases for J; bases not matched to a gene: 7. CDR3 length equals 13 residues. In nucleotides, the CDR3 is TGTGCCAGCAGTCCGACAGGGGCCGAGGAGCAGTACTTC. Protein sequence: CASSPTGAEEQYF.

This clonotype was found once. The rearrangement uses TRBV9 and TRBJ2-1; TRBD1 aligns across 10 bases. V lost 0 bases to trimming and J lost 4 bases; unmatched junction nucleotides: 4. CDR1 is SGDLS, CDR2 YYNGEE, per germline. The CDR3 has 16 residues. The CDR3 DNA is TGTGCCAGCAGCGTAGGAGGACAGGGGGAGTACAATGAGCAGTTCTTC. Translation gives CASSVGGQGEYNEQFF.

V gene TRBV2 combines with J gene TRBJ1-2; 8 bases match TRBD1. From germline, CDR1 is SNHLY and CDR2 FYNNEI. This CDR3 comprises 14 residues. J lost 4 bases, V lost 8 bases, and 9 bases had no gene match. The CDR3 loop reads CASGVAGGSYGYTF. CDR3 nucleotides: TGTGCCAGCGGGGTGGCAGGGGGCAGCTATGGCTACACCTTC.

CDR3 nucleotide sequence: TGTGCCAGCAGCCGCCCGACAGGAGCGGAGACCCAGTACTTC. This sequence encodes CASSRPTGAETQYF. The chain employs TRBV3-1 and TRBJ2-5; D is possibly TRBD1 (6 bases). Per germline, CDR1 LGHDT and CDR2 YNNKEL (reference sequence). The CDR3 extends over 14 amino acids. The V and J ends lost 4 bases and 5 bases respectively, with 14 bases between them.

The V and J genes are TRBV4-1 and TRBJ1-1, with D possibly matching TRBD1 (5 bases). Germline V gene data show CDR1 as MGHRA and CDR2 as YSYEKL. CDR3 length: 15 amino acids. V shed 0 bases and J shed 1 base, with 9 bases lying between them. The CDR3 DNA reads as TGCGCCAGCAGCCAAGATCCGCAGGGGAACACTGAAGCTTTCTTT. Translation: CASSQDPQGNTEAFF.

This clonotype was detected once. CDR3 sequence (DNA): TGTGCCACCAGCAGAAAAGCAGGCTCTCCATCCTACGAGCAGTACTTC. Its protein product is CATSRKAGSPSYEQYF. V is TRBV15 and J is TRBJ2-7; D gene uncertain. The V end was cut by 2 bases, the J end by 1 base, with 15 bases between. In germline, CDR1 is LNHNV, CDR2 YYDKDF (reference sequence). This CDR3 region has 16 residues. The variable domain in full, completed from reference TRBV15 and TRBJ2-7, reads DAMVIQNPRYQVTQFGKPVTLSCSQTLNHNVMYWYQQKSSQAPKLLFHYYDKDFNNEADTPDNFQSRRPNTSFCFLDIRSPGLGDTAMYLCATSRKAGSPSYEQYFGPGTRLTVT.

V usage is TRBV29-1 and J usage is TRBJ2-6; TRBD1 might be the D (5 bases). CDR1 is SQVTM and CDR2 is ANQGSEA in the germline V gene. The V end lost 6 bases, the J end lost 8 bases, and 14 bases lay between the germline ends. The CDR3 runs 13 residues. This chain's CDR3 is CSVALSGSNVLTF. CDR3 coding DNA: TGCAGCGTCGCCCTCTCAGGGTCCAACGTCCTGACTTTC.

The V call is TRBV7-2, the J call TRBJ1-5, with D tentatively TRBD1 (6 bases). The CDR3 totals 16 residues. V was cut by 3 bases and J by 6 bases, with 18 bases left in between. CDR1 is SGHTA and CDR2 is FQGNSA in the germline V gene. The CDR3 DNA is TGTGCCAGCAGCTTCACCCCGGGGGGGCTACGTCAGCCCCAGCATTTT. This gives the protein CASSFTPGGLRQPQHF.

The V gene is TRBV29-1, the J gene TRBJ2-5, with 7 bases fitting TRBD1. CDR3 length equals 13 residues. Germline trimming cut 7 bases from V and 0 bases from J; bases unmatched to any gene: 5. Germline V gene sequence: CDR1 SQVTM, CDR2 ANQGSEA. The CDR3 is CSARDRNQETQYF. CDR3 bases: TGCAGCGCACGGGACAGAAACCAAGAGACCCAGTACTTC.

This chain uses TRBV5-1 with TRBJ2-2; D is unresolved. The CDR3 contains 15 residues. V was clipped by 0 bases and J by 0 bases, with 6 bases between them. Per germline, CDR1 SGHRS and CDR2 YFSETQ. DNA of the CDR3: TGCGCCAGCAGCTTGGGGCCTCCGAACACCGGGGAGCTGTTTTTT. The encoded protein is CASSLGPPNTGELFF.

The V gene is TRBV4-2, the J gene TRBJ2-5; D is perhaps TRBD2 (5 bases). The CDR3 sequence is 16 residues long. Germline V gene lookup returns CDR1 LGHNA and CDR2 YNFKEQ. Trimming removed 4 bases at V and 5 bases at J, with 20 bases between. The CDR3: CASSLQMDRRIETQYF. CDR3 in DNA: TGTGCCAGCAGCCTCCAGATGGACCGGAGGATTGAGACCCAGTACTTC.

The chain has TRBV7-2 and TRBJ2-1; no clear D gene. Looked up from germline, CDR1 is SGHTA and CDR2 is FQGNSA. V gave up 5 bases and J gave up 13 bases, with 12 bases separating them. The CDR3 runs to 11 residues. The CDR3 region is CASSPLQVQFF. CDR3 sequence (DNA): TGTGCCAGCAGCCCCCTGCAGGTCCAGTTCTTC.

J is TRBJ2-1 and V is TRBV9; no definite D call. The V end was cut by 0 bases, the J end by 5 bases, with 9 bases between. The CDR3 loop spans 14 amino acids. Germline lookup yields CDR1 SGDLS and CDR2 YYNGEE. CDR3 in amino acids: CASSVGTVNNEQFF. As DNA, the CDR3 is TGTGCCAGCAGCGTAGGTACAGTAAACAATGAGCAGTTCTTC.

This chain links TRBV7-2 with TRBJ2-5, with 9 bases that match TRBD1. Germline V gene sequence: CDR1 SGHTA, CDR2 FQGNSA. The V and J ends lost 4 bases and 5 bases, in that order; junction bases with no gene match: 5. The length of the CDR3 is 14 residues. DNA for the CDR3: TGTGCCAGCAGCTGGGGACAGGGCGGCGAGACCCAGTACTTC. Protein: CASSWGQGGETQYF.

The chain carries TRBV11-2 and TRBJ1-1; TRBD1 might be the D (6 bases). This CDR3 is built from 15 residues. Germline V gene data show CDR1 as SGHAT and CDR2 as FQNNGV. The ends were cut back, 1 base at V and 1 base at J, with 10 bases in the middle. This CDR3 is CASSLGGQPNTEAFF. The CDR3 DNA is TGTGCCAGCAGCTTAGGAGGACAGCCGAACACTGAAGCTTTCTTT.

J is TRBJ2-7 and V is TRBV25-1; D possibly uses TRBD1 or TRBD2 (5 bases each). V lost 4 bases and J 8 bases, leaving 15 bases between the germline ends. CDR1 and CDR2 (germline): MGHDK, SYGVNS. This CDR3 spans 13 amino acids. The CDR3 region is CASSAAGTTQQYF. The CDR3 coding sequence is TGTGCCAGCAGTGCAGCCGGGACCACGCAGCAGTACTTC.

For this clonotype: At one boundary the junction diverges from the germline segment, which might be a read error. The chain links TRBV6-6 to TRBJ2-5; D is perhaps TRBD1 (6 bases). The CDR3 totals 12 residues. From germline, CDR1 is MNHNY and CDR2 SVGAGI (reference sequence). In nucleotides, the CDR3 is TGTGCCAGCAGTTACCACTGGGACAATTTCAACTTC. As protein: CASSYHWDNFNF.

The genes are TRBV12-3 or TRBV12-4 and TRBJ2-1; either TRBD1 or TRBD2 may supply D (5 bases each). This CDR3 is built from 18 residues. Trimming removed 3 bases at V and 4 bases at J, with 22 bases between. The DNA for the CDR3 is TGTGCCAGCAGTTTCCTCCACTCAGGGAGAAACTTATACAATGAGCAGTTCTTC. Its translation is CASSFLHSGRNLYNEQFF.